These 6 T cell receptor beta chains share one sample of origin, sequenced in a study of Ad26.COV2.S vaccination and SARS-CoV-2 variants. Assay used: immunoSEQ multiplex PCR; TCRdb lists only in-frame clones, some missing. The sample records fewer than 900,000 clones, about 90% being singletons. Treatment reported: about 20 received Ad26.COV2.S at low or high dose, single or two shots; about 5 received placebo; per-sample allocation not given. Samples came from day 63 after the first vaccine or placebo injection. The source was peripheral blood, collected in a trial of Ad26.COV2.S vaccine versus placebo. These receptors were obtained from a person aged 18-65 years who received the Ad26.COV2.S COVID-19 vaccine or a placebo.

The chain carries TRBV11-3 and TRBJ2-3; 9 nucleotides agree with TRBD2. V lost 1 base to trimming and J lost 5 bases; unmatched junction nucleotides: 10. The CDR3 totals 17 residues. Looked up from germline, CDR1 is SGHNT and CDR2 is YENEEA. The CDR3 region is CASSLGGVAGAGDTQYF. CDR3 nucleotides: TGTGCCAGCAGCTTAGGAGGGGTAGCGGGAGCTGGAGATACGCAGTATTTT.

The gene calls are TRBV4-2 and TRBJ1-2, with no clear D. Per the germline V gene, CDR1 is LGHNA and CDR2 is YNFKEQ. The CDR3 spans 16 residues. The ends were cut back, 0 bases at V and 1 base at J, with 12 bases in the middle. The DNA for the CDR3 is TGTGCCAGCAGCCAAGATGAGAGGCAGAATAACTATGGCTACACCTTC. This gives the protein CASSQDERQNNYGYTF.

The chain uses TRBV7-2 and TRBJ2-5; 11 bases are shared with TRBD2. The CDR3 totals 16 residues. Looked up from germline, CDR1 is SGHTA and CDR2 is FQGNSA. After removal of 5 bases from V and 0 bases from J, the junction contained 5 bases not matched to a gene. The CDR3 DNA follows: TGTGCCAGCAGCATTACTAGCGGGGGATACCAAGAGACCCAGTACTTC. Translation: CASSITSGGYQETQYF.

The J gene is TRBJ1-2, the V gene TRBV6-5, with 7 bases lining up with TRBD1. The CDR3 spans 15 residues. After removal of 2 bases from V and 4 bases from J, the junction contained 7 bases not matched to a gene. Per the germline V gene, CDR1 is MNHEY and CDR2 is SVGAGI. As DNA, the CDR3 is TGTGCCAGCAGTTACGACAGGGTCCCTAGCTATGGCTACACCTTC. As protein: CASSYDRVPSYGYTF.

Only a few counts were recorded for this clone. The chain uses TRBV19 and TRBJ1-2; D is uncertain. Germline CDR1 LNHDA, CDR2 SQIVND (reference sequence). The CDR3 has 12 residues. V was clipped by 7 bases and J by 0 bases, with 6 bases between them. In nucleotides, the CDR3 is TGTGCCAGTAAACAGACTAACTATGGCTACACCTTC. Its translation is CASKQTNYGYTF.

The rearrangement uses TRBV4-2 and TRBJ1-1; D gene unclear. The CDR3 covers 15 residues. Germline CDR1 reads LGHNA; CDR2 reads YNFKEQ. Trimming left V 3 bases short and J 1 base short, with 12 bases between. The CDR3 sequence: CASSHERIQNTEAFF. As DNA, the CDR3 is TGTGCCAGCAGCCACGAGCGAATTCAGAACACTGAAGCTTTCTTT.